One and the same sample provided the 19 T cell receptor beta chains below, sequenced in a study of T cell changes during pregnancy in multiple sclerosis. Sequencing was performed with immunoSEQ multiplex PCR; in TCRdb, only in-frame clones are kept and a portion is missing. The sample has more than 55,000 clones; 90% are singletons. The sample consisted of peripheral blood, taken in the third trimester of pregnancy. Source of these receptors: a female donor in good health, enrolled as a control in a pregnancy study.

As concerns this clone: The CDR3 carries no conserved terminal phenylalanine or tryptophan, so it likely arises from a read error. No DNA is shown, since the ends of the CDR3 on it are uncertain; the CDR3 is the one TCRdb lists. The V and J genes are TRBV6-1 and TRBJ1-4. The CDR3 region is 14 residues in length, termini included. Germline CDR1 and CDR2: MNHNS and SASEGT. The CDR3 protein is CASSEGGGKLFVEY.

The chain uses TRBV1 and TRBJ2-4; TRBD2 is taken as the D call from the table, unchecked against the DNA. TRBV1 is recorded as a pseudogene. The CDR3 contains 19 residues. The CDR3 protein is CTSSQPPGGGDRVKNIQYF. In DNA, the CDR3 is TGCACCAGCAGCCAACCCCCGGGGGGCGGTGACAGAGTCAAAAACATTCAGTACTTC.

This chain links TRBV5-1 with TRBJ2-1, with TRBD2 matching over 9 bases. The CDR3 sequence is 17 residues long. J gave up 3 bases and V 0 bases, and 7 bases lay outside the gene matches. CDR1 and CDR2 from the germline V gene are SGHRS and YFSETQ. The CDR3 loop is CASSLVGASGIYNEQFF. DNA for the CDR3: TGCGCCAGCAGCTTGGTTGGGGCTAGCGGGATCTACAATGAGCAGTTCTTC.

CDR3 sequence (DNA): TGTGCCAGCAGCAAAAATTGGGAAACGGGCGCGCAGGGTGGAGATACGCAGTATTTT. Amino acids: CASSKNWETGAQGGDTQYF. V and J are TRBV21-1 and TRBJ2-3; the table gives TRBD1 as D, unverified against the DNA. TRBV21-1 is a pseudogene locus. The CDR3 length is 19 residues.

The chain has TRBV27 and TRBJ1-5; possible D gene TRBD1, 6 bases. The CDR3 covers 18 residues. Trimming shortened V by 2 bases and J by 4 bases, and 21 bases separated the two germline ends. Germline values: CDR1 MNHEY, CDR2 SMNVEV (reference sequence). The CDR3 DNA follows: TGTGCCAGCAGTTTAGACTTTCGAGGGACAAGCCCTAATCAGCCCCAGCATTTT. It yields the protein CASSLDFRGTSPNQPQHF.

This chain links TRBV20-1 with TRBJ2-7; D unresolved. CDR1 DFQATT and CDR2 SNEGSKA come from the germline V gene (reference sequence). Trimming cost V 6 bases and J 7 bases, with 10 bases left between them. This CDR3 comprises 10 residues. CDR3 loop: CSAWSREQYF. The CDR3 coding sequence is TGCAGTGCCTGGTCGAGGGAGCAGTACTTC.

The chain employs TRBV6-6 and TRBJ2-1, with 13 bases matching TRBD2. V dropped 8 bases and J dropped 7; count of bases not matched to a gene: 5. Per the germline V gene, CDR1 is MNHNY and CDR2 is SVGAGI (reference sequence). The CDR3 length is 14 residues. CDR3 coding DNA: TGTGCCAGCTCGACTAGCGGGAGGAGAAATGAGCAGTTCTTC. Translated: CASSTSGRRNEQFF.

The V call is TRBV19, the J call TRBJ1-2; no clear D gene. With 10 bases removed from V and 5 bases from J, the gap between germline ends came to 17 bases. Per the germline V gene, CDR1 is LNHDA and CDR2 is SQIVND (reference sequence). The CDR3 is 13 residues long. This chain's CDR3 is CATISDTGYGYTF. CDR3 bases: TGTGCCACCATATCCGACACGGGATATGGCTACACCTTC.

This clone has just one count. The gene calls are TRBV13 and TRBJ2-7; 8 nucleotides match TRBD2. V shed 5 bases, J shed 5 bases, and the junction held 11 bases outside the gene matches. The CDR3 sequence is 15 residues long. CDR1 is PRHDT and CDR2 is FYEKMQ in the germline V gene (reference sequence). CDR3 residues: CASSPSAGASHEQYF. CDR3 nucleotide sequence: TGTGCCAGCAGCCCTTCAGCGGGAGCCTCGCACGAGCAGTACTTC.

This chain uses TRBV6-4 with TRBJ2-1; 10 bases align to TRBD2. The V gene end was trimmed by 5 bases and the J gene end by 4 bases; junction bases not matched to a gene: 8. Per germline, CDR1 MRHNA and CDR2 SNTAGT. This CDR3 has 16 amino acids. CDR3 sequence (DNA): TGTGCCAGCAGTCCCACTAGCGGGAAGGGATACAATGAGCAGTTCTTC. It is translated as CASSPTSGKGYNEQFF.

The V gene is TRBV28, the J gene TRBJ2-5, with TRBD1 identical over 9 bases. Looked up from germline, CDR1 is MDHEN and CDR2 is SYDVKM. The junction had 11 bases not matched to a gene; V was cut back by 5 bases and J by 7 bases. CDR3 length: 15 residues. CDR3 coding DNA: TGTGCCAGCAGTCCGACCCGACAGGGGGTAGGGACCCAGTACTTC. It translates to CASSPTRQGVGTQYF.

The gene calls are TRBV9 and TRBJ1-1, with TRBD1 matching 8 bases. This CDR3 spans 14 amino acids. Per germline, CDR1 SGDLS and CDR2 YYNGEE. Unmatched junction bases numbered 9, after V lost 3 bases and J lost 8 bases. CDR3: CASSAWDRTSEAFF. CDR3 nucleotides: TGTGCCAGCAGCGCTTGGGACAGGACCTCGGAAGCTTTCTTT.

CDR3 bases: TGCAGCGTCGGGACAGGGGTGTACGAGCAGTACTTC. Its protein product is CSVGTGVYEQYF. This rearrangement joins TRBV29-1 to TRBJ2-7; TRBD1 aligns across 10 bases. V lost 6 bases, J lost 4 bases, and 3 bases stayed unmatched. Germline V gene data show CDR1 as SQVTM and CDR2 as ANQGSEA. The CDR3 runs 12 residues.

The V call is TRBV25-1, the J call TRBJ1-3; no clear D. The CDR3 sequence is 13 residues long. V was trimmed by 3 bases and J by 4 bases, leaving 7 bases between them. CDR1 and CDR2 from the germline V gene are MGHDK and SYGVNS. The CDR3 DNA follows: TGTGCCAGCAGTGAGGAGAGGGGAAACACCATATATTTT. Amino acids: CASSEERGNTIYF.

This chain joins TRBV7-7 and TRBJ2-3; TRBD2 might be the D (6 bases). CDR1 is SSHAT, CDR2 FNYEAQ, per germline (reference sequence). V shed 2 bases and J shed 4 bases, with 16 bases lying between them. This CDR3 spans 16 amino acids. The CDR3 region has the DNA TGTGCCAGCAGCTTACTAGCGTCTGGAACCCCAGATACGCAGTATTTT. Its protein is CASSLLASGTPDTQYF.

This clone has just one count. The CDR3 nucleotides read TGTGCCAGCAGTTTTCTGACAGAGAACACTGAAGCTTTCTTT. This codes for CASSFLTENTEAFF. The chain has TRBV27 and TRBJ1-1; a possible D gene is TRBD1 (5 bases). Germline lookup yields CDR1 MNHEY and CDR2 SMNVEV (reference sequence). Trimming shortened V by 3 bases and J by 1 base, and 9 bases separated the two germline ends. The CDR3 runs 14 residues.

This clone was recorded only once. The rearrangement joins TRBV10-3 to TRBJ1-2; 9 bases align to TRBD1. Germline loops: CDR1 ENHRY, CDR2 SYGVKD. The J segment lost 8 bases and the V segment lost 6 bases, leaving 4 bases of the junction unmatched. The CDR3 consists of 12 residues. The CDR3 DNA reads TGTGCCATCAGACAGGGGGCGAACGGCTACACCTTC. Its protein is CAIRQGANGYTF.

J is TRBJ1-1 and V is TRBV7-8; D is ambiguous. The V gene lost 2 bases and the J gene lost 3 bases, with 7 bases spanning the gap. CDR3 length: 13 amino acids. CDR1 is SGHVS, CDR2 FQNEAQ, per germline. CDR3 nucleotide sequence: TGTGCCAGCAGCTTAACGAGGGACACTGAAGCTTTCTTT. Translation gives CASSLTRDTEAFF.

CDR3 protein: CASSLAGSGGYTF. CDR3 coding DNA: TGCGCCAGCAGCTTGGCAGGGTCGGGTGGCTACACCTTC. This chain uses TRBV5-1 with TRBJ1-2; TRBD1 is a possible D gene (5 bases). Germline assignment: CDR1 SGHRS and CDR2 YFSETQ. V lost 0 bases, J lost 7 bases, and 10 bases lay in between. This CDR3 is 13 amino acids long.